The rows below give T cell receptor beta chains drawn from one sample of a study of cytomegalovirus exposure and HLA in healthy donors. Only in-frame clones appear in the TCRdb table, and some are missing; sequencing was by immunoSEQ multiplex PCR. The table lists roughly 140,000 clones, approximately 80% of them singletons. The specimen was PBMCs. These receptor sequences come from a man aged 25-40 years in good health and CMV-seropositive. Each CDR3 is given with its conserved first and last residue. A D gene is named only where the DNA matches it firmly. The listing skips clone size in some rows; elsewhere it reads once, few, many or a size class.

TRBJ2-5 . TRBD1 TRBV10-2 CASAETGQETQYF TGCGCCAGCGCTGAGACAGGGCAGGAGACCCAGTACTTC
TRBJ1-1 . . TRBV15 CATSRGWTEAFF TGTGCCACGAGTAGGGGGTGGACTGAAGCTTTCTTT
TRBJ2-5 . TRBD2 TRBV2 CASSVSGVQETQYF TGTGCCAGCAGTGTTAGCGGGGTCCAGGAGACCCAGTACTTC
TRBJ1-2 . TRBD1 TRBV19 CASSIIQGAYGYTF TGTGCCAGTAGTATAATACAGGGGGCCTATGGCTACACCTTC
TRBJ2-5 . TRBD1 TRBV28 CASSPRPGTGGRTGQETQYF TGTGCCAGCAGCCCTCGACCCGGGACAGGGGGCCGAACCGGCCAAGAGACCCAGTACTTC
TRBJ2-1 few TRBD2 TRBV7-9 CSSSSTTRSGSSYNEQFF TGTTCCAGCAGCTCTACCACTCGTAGCGGGAGCTCCTACAATGAGCAGTTCTTC
TRBJ2-7 . TRBD2 TRBV7-2 CASSLTSGDVYEQYF TGTGCCAGCAGCCTAACTAGCGGGGATGTCTACGAGCAGTACTTC
TRBJ2-2 few . TRBV7-9 CASSPPLQVTGELFF TGTGCCAGCAGCCCCCCCTTACAGGTCACCGGGGAGCTGTTTTTT
TRBJ2-1 . TRBD2 TRBV27 CASSSGLVRLF TGTGCCAGCAGTTCGGGACTAGTCAGGCTCTTC
TRBJ2-3 . . TRBV30 CAWSQGGGTDTQYF TGTGCCTGGAGCCAGGGCGGAGGCACAGATACGCAGTATTTT
TRBJ2-7 . TRBD2 TRBV2 CASRGLAGAGEQYF TGTGCCAGCAGGGGACTAGCGGGAGCGGGGGAGCAGTACTTC
TRBJ1-1 . . TRBV9 CASSVGSYAEAFF TGTGCCAGCAGCGTAGGCAGTTACGCTGAAGCTTTCTTT
TRBJ2-7 . TRBD1 TRBV6-5 CASSWGTGGPYEQYF TGTGCCAGCAGTTGGGGGACAGGGGGTCCCTACGAGCAGTACTTC
TRBJ2-7 . TRBD1 TRBV28 CASSSRTGTYEQYF TGTGCCAGCAGTTCCCGGACAGGGACCTACGAGCAGTACTTC
TRBJ1-6 . . TRBV10-3 CAISTGSSYNSPLHF TGTGCCATCAGCACAGGAAGCTCCTATAATTCACCCCTCCACTTT
TRBJ1-2 . TRBD1 TRBV5-1 CASSLAFPGQVYGYTF TGCGCCAGCAGCTTGGCCTTTCCTGGACAGGTCTATGGCTACACCTTC
TRBJ2-3 . . TRBV9 CASSVGGLTDTQYF TGTGCCAGCAGCGTAGGCGGCCTCACAGATACGCAGTATTTT
TRBJ2-3 . TRBD2 TRBV6-4 CASSDWTGGGTDTQYF TGTGCCAGCAGTGATTGGACGGGAGGCGGCACAGATACGCAGTATTTT
TRBJ1-6 . TRBD1 TRBV2 CASSDWGQGAFTLHF TGTGCCAGCAGTGATTGGGGACAGGGGGCTTTTACCCTCCACTTT
TRBJ2-1 . TRBD1 TRBV19 CASRMDRDNEQFF TGTGCCAGTAGGATGGACAGGGACAATGAGCAGTTCTTC
TRBJ2-1 . . TRBV9 CASSVENGGLNEQFF TGTGCCAGCAGCGTAGAAAACGGGGGGCTCAATGAGCAGTTCTTC
TRBJ2-7 . TRBD1 TRBV12-5 CASDPGTGSYEQYF TGTGCTAGTGATCCCGGGACAGGGTCCTACGAGCAGTACTTC
TRBJ1-2 . TRBD1 TRBV28 CASSSSGTGGYGYTF TGTGCCAGCAGTAGTTCCGGGACAGGGGGCTATGGCTACACCTTC
TRBJ1-4 . TRBD1 TRBV27 CASSALDRATNEKLFF TGTGCCAGCAGTGCCCTGGACAGGGCAACTAATGAAAAACTGTTTTTT
TRBJ2-1 . TRBD2 TRBV4-1 CASSPTSGEYNEQFF TGCGCCAGCAGCCCTACTAGCGGAGAATACAATGAGCAGTTCTTC
TRBJ2-1 . . TRBV5-1 CASSDHRVPNEQFF TGCGCCAGCAGCGATCACAGGGTTCCCAATGAGCAGTTCTTC
TRBJ2-7 . TRBD1 TRBV19 CASSTGQVGAYEQYF TGTGCCAGTAGCACCGGACAGGTAGGGGCCTACGAGCAGTACTTC
TRBJ2-2 . . TRBV18 CASSPGRGSGELFF TGTGCCAGCTCACCAGGCAGGGGCTCCGGGGAGCTGTTTTTT
TRBJ1-4 . TRBD1 TRBV5-1 CASSTGQGSEKLFF TGCGCCAGCAGCACGGGACAGGGGAGTGAAAAACTGTTTTTT
TRBJ2-1 few TRBD2 TRBV5-4 CASSLASGGYNEQFF TGTGCCAGCAGCTTGGCTAGCGGAGGATACAATGAGCAGTTCTTC
TRBJ2-5 . . TRBV18 CASSSSVTKETQYF TGTGCCAGCTCATCGTCGGTGACTAAAGAGACCCAGTACTTC
TRBJ1-1 . TRBD1 TRBV7-6 CASSPGQGHTEAFF TGTGCCAGCAGCCCCGGACAGGGCCACACTGAAGCTTTCTTT
TRBJ1-2 once . TRBV4-1 CASSHLGQIYGYTF TGCGCCAGCAGCCATCTCGGACAGATTTATGGCTACACCTTC
TRBJ2-7 . . TRBV5-6 CASSLVFLLFYEQYF TGTGCCAGCAGCTTGGTGTTCCTCCTTTTTTACGAGCAGTACTTC
TRBJ2-1 . TRBD2 TRBV19 CASSIVTSGSNEQFF TGTGCCAGTAGTATAGTCACTAGCGGGAGCAATGAGCAGTTCTTC
TRBJ2-5 . TRBD2 TRBV7-9 CSSSLRAGGPKETQYF TGTTCCAGCAGCTTGAGGGCGGGGGGGCCAAAAGAGACCCAGTACTTC
TRBJ1-5 . TRBD1 TRBV2 CASSEATGNQPQHF TGTGCCAGCAGTGAAGCGACAGGGAATCAGCCCCAGCATTTT
TRBJ2-7 . TRBD2 TRBV27 CASSLLVAGVYEQYF TGTGCCAGCAGTTTATTGGTAGCGGGGGTCTACGAGCAGTACTTC
TRBJ1-1 . TRBD1 TRBV19 CASSMRDRGPTEAFF TGTGCCAGTAGTATGAGGGACAGGGGACCTACTGAAGCTTTCTTT
TRBJ1-5 . . TRBV28 CASSLTGGGQPQHF TGTGCCAGCAGTTTAACGGGAGGAGGACAGCCCCAGCATTTT
TRBJ1-2 . TRBD1 TRBV29-1 CSFRTGNFDGYTF TGCAGCTTTAGGACAGGAAACTTCGATGGCTACACCTTC
TRBJ2-7 . . TRBV9 CASSVGGDVYEQYF TGTGCCAGCAGCGTAGGTGGAGACGTCTACGAGCAGTACTTC
TRBJ1-2 . . TRBV7-9 CSEGWEIPYGYTF TGTTCCGAGGGCTGGGAGATTCCTTATGGCTACACCTTC
TRBJ2-5 . . TRBV5-4 CASSLKYLDSTETQYF TGTGCCAGCAGCTTGAAGTATTTGGACAGTACAGAGACCCAGTACTTC
TRBJ1-1 few . TRBV7-8 CASSWGLGGSNTEAFF TGTGCCAGCAGCTGGGGACTAGGGGGATCAAACACTGAAGCTTTCTTT
TRBJ1-1 . . TRBV2 CASSEARAGTEAFF TGTGCCAGCAGTGAAGCGCGGGCGGGCACTGAAGCTTTCTTT
TRBJ2-7 . TRBD2 TRBV18 CASSLGLAGVYEQYF TGTGCCAGCTCACTGGGACTAGCGGGAGTCTACGAGCAGTACTTC
TRBJ1-2 . . TRBV5-1 CASSPEPRTYGYTF TGCGCCAGCAGCCCGGAGCCCCGTACATATGGCTACACCTTC
TRBJ2-1 . TRBD2 TRBV15 CATSRRPSGTYNEQFF TGTGCCACCAGCAGACGACCTAGCGGGACCTACAATGAGCAGTTCTTC
TRBJ2-7 . TRBD2 TRBV18 CASSPGRGGSDEQYF TGTGCCAGCTCACCAGGGCGGGGGGGCTCGGACGAGCAGTACTTC
TRBJ1-5 . . TRBV6-5 CASSSDIENQPQHF TGTGCCAGCAGTTCGGACATAGAAAATCAGCCCCAGCATTTT
TRBJ1-3 . TRBD1 TRBV5-4 CASSSCWYRGLGNTIYF TGTGCCAGCAGCTCATGTTGGTACAGGGGGCTTGGAAACACCATATATTTT
TRBJ2-1 few . TRBV21-1 CAIISEQFF TGTGCCATTATAAGCGAGCAGTTCTTC
TRBJ2-2 few . TRBV9 CASSVPSNTGELFF TGTGCCAGCAGCGTCCCCTCGAACACCGGGGAGCTGTTTTTT
TRBJ1-1 . . TRBV2 CASSDRVLRTEAFF TGTGCCAGCAGTGACAGGGTCCTGAGAACTGAAGCTTTCTTT
TRBJ2-7 . . TRBV9 CASSPFGGSGEQYF TGTGCCAGCAGCCCGTTTGGGGGGTCTGGCGAGCAGTACTTC
TRBJ2-7 . . TRBV7-2 CASSDSYEQYF TGTGCCAGCAGCGACAGCTACGAGCAGTACTTC